The table lists the clone carrying this TCR beta chain with a count of one. Per the study methods: Quantification of nucleated cells was approximated via reference gene primer amplification. The table came from immunoSEQ multiplex PCR; TCRdb's copy has only in-frame clones and leaves some out. V and J calls and clone size are those listed in that table; D and trimming were worked out from the DNA. The table lists approximately 140,000 clones, around 90% of them singletons. This entry belongs to a study of blood T cell repertoires in COVID-19. Across the whole study: PBMCs, B-cell-depleted T cells, or T cells provided the cDNA or gDNA that made up the material.

V dropped 5 bases and J dropped 1; count of bases not matched to a gene: 7. The CDR3 is made up of 16 amino acids. CDR1 SGHVS and CDR2 FQNEAQ come from the germline V gene. This TCR came from a woman aged 60-75 years with active or convalescent COVID-19. The chain combines TRBV7-8 with TRBJ2-5, with 10 bases identical to TRBD1. The sample consisted of peripheral blood. The CDR3 here is CASSPRTGGFQETQYF. The CDR3 region has the DNA TGTGCCAGCAGCCCACGGACAGGGGGATTCCAAGAGACCCAGTACTTC.